This is a list of T cell receptor beta chains from one sample in a study of blood T cell repertoires in COVID-19. Generated by immunoSEQ multiplex PCR, the TCRdb table keeps only in-frame clones and is missing some. The table lists approximately 470,000 clones, about nine tenths of them singletons. Material: PBMCs or T cells enriched from blood (not recorded which). These receptors originate from a woman aged 18 to 35 who had recovered from COVID-19. CDR3s include the opening cysteine and the closing phenylalanine or tryptophan. The order of the fields is V gene, D gene, J gene, clone size, CDR3 DNA, CDR3 protein. The D gene is left open where the match is weak. Clone size is not always given. Where it is, it says once, few, many or a class for expanded clones.

v_call: TRBV5-4
d_call: TRBD1
j_call: TRBJ1-4
clone_size: few
cdr3_nt: TGTGCCAGCAGCTTGGCGGGGGACAGCTCTGAAAAACTGTTTTTT
cdr3_aa: CASSLAGDSSEKLFF

v_call: TRBV29-1
d_call: TRBD1
j_call: TRBJ1-2
clone_size: once
cdr3_nt: TGCAGCGTTCTCGGACAGGGGGCCGTCTATGGCTACACCTTC
cdr3_aa: CSVLGQGAVYGYTF

v_call: TRBV21-1
d_call: NA
j_call: TRBJ1-2
clone_size: NA
cdr3_nt: TGTGCTGGTAGACCCCAGGGGGGCTACACCTTC
cdr3_aa: CAGRPQGGYTF

v_call: TRBV28
d_call: TRBD2
j_call: TRBJ2-7
clone_size: NA
cdr3_nt: TGTGCCAGCAGTTCTAGCGGGGGGCTCTACGAGCAGTACTTC
cdr3_aa: CASSSSGGLYEQYF

v_call: TRBV5-1
d_call: NA
j_call: TRBJ1-2
clone_size: NA
cdr3_nt: TGCGCCAGCAGCTCAAAATCCCAGGGATCGTGGTATGGCTACACCTTC
cdr3_aa: CASSSKSQGSWYGYTF

v_call: TRBV9
d_call: TRBD2
j_call: TRBJ2-7
clone_size: NA
cdr3_nt: TGTGCCAGCAGCGTACTTAGCGGGGCCACCTCCTACGAGCAGTACTTC
cdr3_aa: CASSVLSGATSYEQYF

v_call: TRBV5-4
d_call: NA
j_call: TRBJ1-1
clone_size: NA
cdr3_nt: TGTGCCAGCAGCGTCTACAAGAACAGGGACAACACTGAAGCTTTCTTT
cdr3_aa: CASSVYKNRDNTEAFF

v_call: TRBV18
d_call: TRBD1
j_call: TRBJ1-1
clone_size: NA
cdr3_nt: TGTGCCAGCTCACCGGACAGGAGGACTGAAGCTTTCTTT
cdr3_aa: CASSPDRRTEAFF

v_call: TRBV7-8
d_call: NA
j_call: TRBJ2-7
clone_size: NA
cdr3_nt: TGTGCCAGCAGCCCGGCCCCGGGGGTTACCTACGAGCAGTACTTC
cdr3_aa: CASSPAPGVTYEQYF

v_call: TRBV10-2
d_call: TRBD1
j_call: TRBJ1-1
clone_size: NA
cdr3_nt: TGCGCCAGCAGTGAAATTCCCGGACAGGCGAGTTGGGCCACTTTCTTT
cdr3_aa: CASSEIPGQASWATFF

v_call: TRBV27
d_call: NA
j_call: TRBJ2-7
clone_size: NA
cdr3_nt: TGTGCCAGCAGTTTAATTGGGGGGACCTACGAGCAGTACTTC
cdr3_aa: CASSLIGGTYEQYF

v_call: TRBV5-1
d_call: NA
j_call: TRBJ1-4
clone_size: NA
cdr3_nt: TGCGCCAGCAGCTTGGGGTACAGGGAGGGGGAAAAACTGTTTTTT
cdr3_aa: CASSLGYREGEKLFF

v_call: TRBV29-1
d_call: NA
j_call: TRBJ1-2
clone_size: NA
cdr3_nt: TGCAGCGTTGGGGGAGGTAATGGCTACACCTTC
cdr3_aa: CSVGGGNGYTF

v_call: TRBV27
d_call: TRBD1
j_call: TRBJ1-1
clone_size: once
cdr3_nt: TGTGCCAGCAGTTTCCGGGACAGGGGTGTAATGAACACTGAAGCTTTCTTT
cdr3_aa: CASSFRDRGVMNTEAFF

v_call: TRBV3-1/TRBV3-2
d_call: NA
j_call: TRBJ2-2
clone_size: once
cdr3_nt: TGTGCCAGCAGCCACCTAATGAAAGAGGCCGGGGAGCTGTTTTTT
cdr3_aa: CASSHLMKEAGELFF

v_call: TRBV2
d_call: NA
j_call: TRBJ1-1
clone_size: few
cdr3_nt: TGTGCCAGCAGGGGGGAGGTGAACACTGAAGCTTTCTTT
cdr3_aa: CASRGEVNTEAFF

v_call: TRBV6-1
d_call: NA
j_call: TRBJ1-4
clone_size: NA
cdr3_nt: TGTGCCAGCAGTGCACCTACGTCGACAACAACTAATGAAAAACTGTTTTTT
cdr3_aa: CASSAPTSTTTNEKLFF

v_call: TRBV5-4
d_call: TRBD1
j_call: TRBJ2-3
clone_size: NA
cdr3_nt: TGTGCCAGCAGCTCCGGGACAGGGAGAGATACGCAGTATTTT
cdr3_aa: CASSSGTGRDTQYF

v_call: TRBV11-2
d_call: TRBD1
j_call: TRBJ2-7
clone_size: once
cdr3_nt: TGTGCCAGCAGCCTTCCAACGACAGGGACAAAGTCCTACGAGCAGTACTTC
cdr3_aa: CASSLPTTGTKSYEQYF

v_call: TRBV7-2
d_call: NA
j_call: TRBJ2-2
clone_size: NA
cdr3_nt: TGTGCCAGCAGCTTAGAAATTATCGCCGGGGAGCTGTTTTTT
cdr3_aa: CASSLEIIAGELFF

v_call: TRBV9
d_call: TRBD2
j_call: TRBJ2-2
clone_size: NA
cdr3_nt: TGTGCCAGCAGCGCCCACGTGGGGGGGACCGGGGAGCTGTTTTTT
cdr3_aa: CASSAHVGGTGELFF

v_call: TRBV3-1/TRBV3-2
d_call: TRBD2
j_call: TRBJ2-1
clone_size: NA
cdr3_nt: TGTGCCAGCAGCCAAGACCTAGCGGGGGGGCATAATGAGCAGTTCTTC
cdr3_aa: CASSQDLAGGHNEQFF

v_call: TRBV12-5
d_call: NA
j_call: TRBJ1-2
clone_size: NA
cdr3_nt: TGTGCTAGTGCTATAACAGGGTTTGCGAACTATGGCTACACCTTC
cdr3_aa: CASAITGFANYGYTF

v_call: TRBV7-9
d_call: TRBD1
j_call: TRBJ1-5
clone_size: NA
cdr3_nt: TGTGCCAGCAGCTTAGCCGGGACAGATCATGAGCCCCAGCATTTT
cdr3_aa: CASSLAGTDHEPQHF

v_call: TRBV3-1/TRBV3-2
d_call: NA
j_call: TRBJ1-4
clone_size: NA
cdr3_nt: TGTGCCAGCAGCCAAGGGAGGGGAGGTGAAAAACTGTTTTTT
cdr3_aa: CASSQGRGGEKLFF

v_call: TRBV3-1/TRBV3-2
d_call: TRBD1
j_call: TRBJ1-1
clone_size: NA
cdr3_nt: TGTGCCAGCAGCCCCCGGGACAGATTGAACACTGAAGCTTTCTTT
cdr3_aa: CASSPRDRLNTEAFF

v_call: TRBV5-4
d_call: NA
j_call: TRBJ2-3
clone_size: NA
cdr3_nt: TGTGCCAGCAGCTTCAGAGGGGGGGCCGTAGATACGCAGTATTTT
cdr3_aa: CASSFRGGAVDTQYF

v_call: TRBV7-2
d_call: NA
j_call: TRBJ2-7
clone_size: NA
cdr3_nt: TGTGCCAGCCCTGTTGACAGGCCTACCCCGAGATACGAGCAGTACTTC
cdr3_aa: CASPVDRPTPRYEQYF

v_call: TRBV30
d_call: TRBD2
j_call: TRBJ2-5
clone_size: NA
cdr3_nt: TGTGCCTGGAATCCTAGCGGGGGGGGTGAGACCCAGTACTTC
cdr3_aa: CAWNPSGGGETQYF